This TCR beta chain was sequenced during a study of blood T cell repertoires in COVID-19. Study as a whole: COVID-19 samples from acute and convalescent phases originated in the United States, Italy and Spain. Sample material is recorded as cDNA or gDNA derived from T cells, B-cell-depleted T cells, or PBMCs.

Original handling: Using reference gene primer amplification, nucleated cell counts were estimated. Profiled with immunoSEQ multiplex PCR; TCRdb holds only in-frame clones, not every one. V and J calls and clone size come straight from that table; D and trimming were deduced from the DNA. The data hold 120,000 to 150,000 clones, with around four fifths observed a single time. The CDR3 has 13 amino acids. From germline, CDR1 is SGHNT and CDR2 YYREEE (reference sequence). Deletions cut 2 bases from V and 5 bases from J, with 10 bases between. Specimen: peripheral blood. The receptor was isolated from a woman of 80 years or more with acute or convalescent COVID-19. The chain carries TRBV5-4 and TRBJ1-1; TRBD1 is a possible D gene (5 bases). The CDR3 coding sequence is TGTGCCAGCAGCTTTCGGGGGGGGACTGAAGCTTTCTTT. Its protein product is CASSFRGGTEAFF.